One sample yielded the 29 T cell receptor beta chains listed below, sequenced in a study of shared clonotypes between healthy human individuals. Naive CD8 cells were CD45RO-negative, positively selected for CCR7, excluding terminally differentiated effector memory CD45RA+ cells. Some clones are missing from TCRdb's copy, which holds only in-frame ones; the method was immunoSEQ multiplex PCR. The profile shows about 2.1 million clones, 80% to 95% of them singletons. The sample taken for sequencing was naive CD8+ T cells from PBMCs. The source of these receptors is a young man in good health. Some clones in this sample may be carry-over from other donors' samples.

The rearrangement links TRBV7-9 to TRBJ2-5; 9 bases align to TRBD2. The germline V gene encodes CDR1 SEHNR and CDR2 FQNEAQ (reference sequence). V shed 4 bases and J 11 bases; nucleotides not matched to a gene: 2. This CDR3 contains 11 residues. CDR3 in amino acids: CASSSSGEQYF. The CDR3 DNA reads TGTGCCAGCAGCTCTAGCGGGGAGCAGTACTTC. Looking up the rest from reference TRBV7-9 and TRBJ2-5 gives the full variable domain: DTGVSQNPRHKITKRGQNVTFRCDPISEHNRLYWYRQTLGQGPEFLTYFQNEAQLEKSRLLSDRFSAERPKGSFSTLEIQRTEQGDSAMYLCASSSSGEQYFGPGTRLLVL.

Notes on this clone: Other DNA variants within this sample encode the same CDR3. DNA of the CDR3: TGTGCCAGCAGTCTGACGGCTAACACTGAAGCTTTCTTT. It encodes CASSLTANTEAFF. V usage is TRBV5-6 and J usage is TRBJ1-1; D is undetermined. V was clipped by 5 bases and J by 2 bases, with 10 bases between them. Looked up from germline, CDR1 is SGHDT and CDR2 is YYEEEE. The CDR3 length is 13 residues.

Concerning this clone itself: The same CDR3 is also encoded by other DNA sequences in this sample. V is TRBV4-3 and J is TRBJ2-7; D possibly corresponds to TRBD2 (6 bases). The V gene's germline CDR1 is LGHNA and CDR2 YSLEER. Trimming took 1 base from V and 2 from J, leaving 9 bases between them. CDR3 length: 14 residues. This CDR3 reads CASSQGSGAYEQYF. CDR3 nucleotide sequence: TGCGCCAGCAGCCAAGGTTCGGGGGCCTACGAGCAGTACTTC.

J is TRBJ2-7 and V is TRBV11-1; D may be TRBD2 (6 bases). The CDR3 length is 13 residues. Germline CDR1 and CDR2: SGHAT and FQDESV (reference sequence). V was clipped by 3 bases and J by 6 bases, with 12 bases between them. The CDR3 is CASSFVRDSEQYF. In nucleotides, the CDR3 is TGTGCCAGCAGCTTCGTGCGGGACTCCGAGCAGTACTTC.

V usage is TRBV30 and J usage is TRBJ1-1; weak D call: TRBD1 (6 bases). This CDR3 has 14 residues. The V and J ends lost 3 bases and 0 bases respectively, with 11 bases between them. Germline V gives CDR1 GTSNPN, CDR2 SVGIG (reference sequence). CDR3 DNA: TGTGCCTGGAGGGTTAGGGGGATGAACACTGAAGCTTTCTTT. Translation gives CAWRVRGMNTEAFF.

As to this clone: At the DNA level, this CDR3 is encoded by other sequences in the same sample as well. Here the CDR3 DNA reads TGTGCCAGCAGTTACTCCGGTTATGAAAAACTGTTTTTT. It encodes CASSYSGYEKLFF. The chain combines TRBV6-5 with TRBJ1-4; no clear D. Looked up from germline, CDR1 is MNHEY and CDR2 is SVGAGI. V lost 0 bases and J lost 6, with 5 bases in between. The CDR3 is 13 residues long.

The chain links TRBV9 to TRBJ2-1; D could derive from TRBD1 or TRBD2 (5 bases each). The CDR3 extends over 15 amino acids. CDR1 and CDR2 from the germline V gene are SGDLS and YYNGEE. V gave up 3 bases and J gave up 7 bases, with 17 bases separating them. CDR3 region: CASSGRDLSLNEQFF. The CDR3 DNA reads TGTGCCAGCAGCGGCCGGGACCTTTCGCTTAATGAGCAGTTCTTC.

Here the CDR3 reads CATTDRFNEKLFF. The CDR3 region has the DNA TGTGCCACCACCGACAGGTTTAATGAAAAACTGTTTTTT. The J gene is TRBJ1-4, the V gene TRBV15, with D possibly being TRBD1 (6 bases). The CDR3 spans 13 residues. Germline lookup yields CDR1 LNHNV and CDR2 YYDKDF (reference sequence). Trimming took 7 bases from V and 4 from J, leaving 10 bases between them.

This chain uses TRBV7-8 with TRBJ1-4; possibly TRBD1 for D (5 bases). Germline values: CDR1 SGHVS, CDR2 FQNEAQ. The CDR3 is 15 amino acids. The V end was cut by 2 bases, the J end by 12 bases, with 19 bases between. This CDR3 is CASSLITRDGAELFF. The CDR3 region has the DNA TGTGCCAGCAGCTTAATAACCCGGGACGGAGCAGAACTGTTTTTT.

This clone was detected only once. The chain couples TRBV5-8 to TRBJ2-1, with 11 bases identical to TRBD1. Germline CDR1 SGHTS, CDR2 YDEGEE. Trimming at V came to 3 bases and at J to 10 bases, leaving 12 bases not matched to a gene. The length of the CDR3 is 16 residues. Written as DNA, the CDR3 is TGTGCCAGCAGCTGGGCCGGGACAGGGGGAATTAACGAGCAGTTCTTC. Translated: CASSWAGTGGINEQFF.

This clone was found a few times. CDR3 DNA: TGTGCCAGCAGTTTCCGACAGGATAATCAGCCCCAGCATTTT. It encodes CASSFRQDNQPQHF. The chain recombines TRBV6-5 with TRBJ1-5; D perhaps matches TRBD1 (6 bases). V lost 4 bases, J lost 4 bases, and 11 bases lay in between. From germline, CDR1 is MNHEY and CDR2 SVGAGI. CDR3 size: 14 residues.

The chain links TRBV28 to TRBJ1-2; D is unclear. The CDR3 contains 15 residues. CDR1 and CDR2 from the germline V gene are MDHEN and SYDVKM. The V end lost 7 bases, the J end lost 4 bases, and 19 bases lay between the germline ends. CDR3 in amino acids: CASTLARAGLYGYTF. The CDR3 region has the DNA TGTGCCAGCACCTTGGCCCGTGCTGGGCTCTATGGCTACACCTTC.

This clone was recorded a few times. V gene TRBV10-1 combines with J gene TRBJ1-1; D remains unclear. CDR1 is WNHNN, CDR2 SYGVQD, per germline (reference sequence). The CDR3 is made up of 13 amino acids. The V end lost 4 bases, the J end lost 1 base, and 7 bases lay between the germline ends. In nucleotides, the CDR3 is TGCGCCAGCAGTGCCCTGAAGAACACTGAAGCTTTCTTT. Encoded protein: CASSALKNTEAFF.

The genes are TRBV5-4 and TRBJ2-7; maybe TRBD1 (6 bases). There are 13 residues in the CDR3. Trimming removed 4 bases from V and 3 bases from J, with 11 bases in between. Germline V gene data show CDR1 as SGHNT and CDR2 as YYREEE (reference sequence). This CDR3 reads CASSHGQYYEQYF. The CDR3 bases are TGTGCCAGCAGCCACGGACAGTACTACGAGCAGTACTTC.

The rearrangement uses TRBV4-3 and TRBJ2-1; no clear D. The CDR3 is 16 residues long. Looked up from germline, CDR1 is LGHNA and CDR2 is YSLEER. The ends were cut back, 0 bases at V and 0 bases at J, with 9 bases in the middle. The DNA for the CDR3 is TGCGCCAGCAGCCAAGAGCTAGATCACTCCTACAATGAGCAGTTCTTC. This translates into CASSQELDHSYNEQFF.

The chain joins TRBV5-8 to TRBJ2-7; no clear D. From germline, CDR1 is SGHTS and CDR2 YDEGEE. Trimming shortened V by 1 base and J by 3 bases, and 8 bases separated the two germline ends. This CDR3 is built from 13 residues. The CDR3 sequence is CASSLRQNYEQYF. CDR3 nucleotides: TGTGCCAGCAGCTTGCGTCAGAACTACGAGCAGTACTTC.

The V gene is TRBV28, the J gene TRBJ2-5; D not certain. In germline, CDR1 is MDHEN, CDR2 SYDVKM. This CDR3 has 14 residues. The ends were cut back, 2 bases at V and 4 bases at J, with 11 bases in the middle. The CDR3 coding sequence is TGTGCCAGCAGTTTACCGGCATGGGGAGAGACCCAGTACTTC. It codes for CASSLPAWGETQYF.

This clone has a single count. The V gene is TRBV27, the J gene TRBJ2-5; D is unclear. The V end lost 5 bases, the J end lost 5 bases, and 21 bases lay between the germline ends. Germline CDR1 reads MNHEY; CDR2 reads SMNVEV (reference sequence). CDR3 length: 16 residues. CDR3 residues: CASSHKTLIGPETQYF. CDR3 nucleotides: TGTGCCAGCAGTCACAAGACACTAATAGGTCCCGAGACCCAGTACTTC.

The gene calls are TRBV15 and TRBJ2-2; D not resolved. V was pared by 3 bases and J by 4 bases, with 9 bases between. Per germline, CDR1 LNHNV and CDR2 YYDKDF (reference sequence). The length of the CDR3 is 14 residues. The CDR3: CATSSPGSTGELFF. The CDR3 DNA is TGTGCCACCAGCAGCCCCGGAAGCACCGGGGAGCTGTTTTTT.

The rearrangement uses TRBV5-4 and TRBJ2-1; 14 bases align to TRBD2. The V gene end was trimmed by 2 bases and the J gene end by 12 bases; junction bases not matched to a gene: 13. Germline lookup yields CDR1 SGHNT and CDR2 YYREEE (reference sequence). The CDR3 has 17 amino acids. In DNA, the CDR3 is TGTGCCAGCAGCTTAGGTGGAGGACTAGCGGGAGGAAGGCGGCAGTTCTTC. Translation: CASSLGGGLAGGRRQFF.

The rearrangement joins TRBV7-9 to TRBJ2-7; the D is unclear. Trimming stripped 5 bases from V and 3 bases from J, with 11 bases between. The CDR3 is 13 amino acids. Germline V CDR1 and CDR2: SEHNR, FQNEAQ (reference sequence). The DNA of the CDR3 is TGTGCCAGCAGCCACGTGGTGGACTACGAGCAGTACTTC. Protein sequence: CASSHVVDYEQYF.

The V gene is TRBV20-1, the J gene TRBJ1-2, with D hard to call. The germline V gene encodes CDR1 DFQATT and CDR2 SNEGSKA (reference sequence). The CDR3 sequence is 11 residues long. The V gene lost 4 bases and the J gene lost 5 bases, with 8 bases spanning the gap. In nucleotides, the CDR3 is TGCAGTGCTACAGGATGGTATGGCTACACCTTC. This gives the protein CSATGWYGYTF.

The chain employs TRBV29-1 and TRBJ1-2; D is possibly TRBD1 (6 bases). Germline loops: CDR1 SQVTM, CDR2 ANQGSEA. Trimming left V 4 bases short and J 4 bases short, with 13 bases between. This CDR3 is 13 amino acids long. CDR3 nucleotide sequence: TGCAGCGTTGTCGGCAGGGGAGGCTATGGCTACACCTTC. Its translation is CSVVGRGGYGYTF.

The chain combines TRBV29-1 with TRBJ2-2; perhaps TRBD2 as D (6 bases). Germline CDR1 SQVTM, CDR2 ANQGSEA. This CDR3 is 12 amino acids long. The germline V and J ends were trimmed by 4 bases and 10 bases, with 13 bases remaining between them. The CDR3 protein is CSVVLARAELFF. Here the CDR3 DNA reads TGCAGCGTTGTTCTAGCGAGAGCGGAGCTGTTTTTT.

V usage is TRBV27 and J usage is TRBJ2-7; D might be TRBD1 (5 bases). CDR1 is MNHEY, CDR2 SMNVEV, per germline (reference sequence). V was clipped by 1 base and J by 3 bases, with 13 bases between them. The CDR3 totals 15 residues. The CDR3 loop is CASSLYARAIYEQYF. In DNA form, the CDR3 reads TGTGCCAGCAGTTTATACGCCAGGGCCATCTACGAGCAGTACTTC.

The chain carries TRBV2 and TRBJ1-2, with D possibly matching TRBD1 (5 bases). The CDR3 runs to 15 residues. Germline CDR1 and CDR2: SNHLY and FYNNEI. V shed 8 bases and J shed 5 bases, with 21 bases lying between them. The CDR3 DNA is TGTGCCAGCGTGGATCCGGGACGAGAAAGTTATGGCTACACCTTC. Translated, it gives CASVDPGRESYGYTF.

The chain combines TRBV7-2 with TRBJ2-7; D not resolved. The V gene lost 7 bases and the J gene lost 0 bases, with 10 bases spanning the gap. Germline CDR1 is SGHTA and CDR2 is FQGNSA. This CDR3 is 13 amino acids long. CDR3 in DNA: TGTGCCAGCACCCAAAGAGGCTCCTACGAGCAGTACTTC. It is translated as CASTQRGSYEQYF.

This rearrangement joins TRBV7-8 to TRBJ2-1; 8 bases align to TRBD1. Per germline, CDR1 SGHVS and CDR2 FQNEAQ. CDR3 length: 15 amino acids. After removal of 3 bases from V and 2 bases from J, the junction contained 3 bases not matched to a gene. The CDR3 DNA is TGTGCCAGCAGCTTTACAGGGGGGACCTACAATGAGCAGTTCTTC. Encoded protein: CASSFTGGTYNEQFF.

The CDR3 loop is CASSQDLLAGVRSEQFF. CDR3 in DNA: TGCGCCAGCAGCCAAGATCTTTTAGCGGGAGTGCGTAGTGAGCAGTTCTTC. J is TRBJ2-1 and V is TRBV4-3, with 9 bases aligning to TRBD2. V trimming: 0 bases; J trimming: 9 bases; junction bases outside the gene matches: 12. The CDR3 sequence is 17 residues long. Per the germline V gene, CDR1 is LGHNA and CDR2 is YSLEER.